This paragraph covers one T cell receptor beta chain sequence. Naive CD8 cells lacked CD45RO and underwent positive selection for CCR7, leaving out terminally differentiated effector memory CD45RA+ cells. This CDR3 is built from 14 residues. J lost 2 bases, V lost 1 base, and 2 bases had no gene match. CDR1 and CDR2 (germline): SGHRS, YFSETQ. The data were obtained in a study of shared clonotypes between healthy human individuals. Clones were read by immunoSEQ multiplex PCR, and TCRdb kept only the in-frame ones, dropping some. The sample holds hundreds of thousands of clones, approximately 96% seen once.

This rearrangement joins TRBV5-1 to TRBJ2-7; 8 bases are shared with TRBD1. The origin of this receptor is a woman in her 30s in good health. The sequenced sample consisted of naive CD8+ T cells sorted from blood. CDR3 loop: CASSLLQGAYEQYF. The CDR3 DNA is TGCGCCAGCAGCTTGTTACAGGGGGCCTACGAGCAGTACTTC. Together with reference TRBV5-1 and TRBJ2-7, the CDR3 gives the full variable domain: KAGVTQTPRYLIKTRGQQVTLSCSPISGHRSVSWYQQTPGQGLQFLFEYFSETQRNKGNFPGRFSGRQFSNSRSEMNVSTLELGDSALYLCASSLLQGAYEQYFGPGTRLTVT.